The 24 T cell receptor beta chains below come from one sample, sequenced in a study of shared clonotypes between healthy human individuals. Positive CCR7 selection of CD45RO-negative cells yielded the naive CD8 cells, and terminally differentiated effector memory CD45RA+ cells were excluded. Some clones are missing from TCRdb's copy, which holds only in-frame ones; the method was immunoSEQ multiplex PCR. This sample has roughly 2.1 million clones, with roughly 91% found just once. The material sequenced was naive CD8+ T cells from PBMCs. These receptor sequences come from a man aged 18 to 29 in good health. Some clones in this sample may be carry-over from other donors' samples.

V usage is TRBV28 and J usage is TRBJ2-1; unclear D gene. The CDR3 has 14 residues. V was shortened by 6 bases and J by 0 bases, with 9 bases between the two germline ends. Germline loops: CDR1 MDHEN, CDR2 SYDVKM. The CDR3 loop is CASRDPSSYNEQFF. Written as DNA, the CDR3 is TGTGCCAGCAGGGACCCGAGCTCCTACAATGAGCAGTTCTTC.

V and J are TRBV6-6 and TRBJ2-1; tentative D call: TRBD2 (7 bases). The CDR3 runs 15 residues. Trimming pared 7 bases from V and 0 bases from J, leaving 13 bases between. Germline assignment: CDR1 MNHNY and CDR2 SVGAGI (reference sequence). CDR3 DNA sequence: TGTGCCAGCAAGGGGGGGGCGAGCTCCTACAATGAGCAGTTCTTC. Encoded protein: CASKGGASSYNEQFF.

The rearrangement joins TRBV6-1 to TRBJ1-1; D ambiguous. The CDR3 loop spans 14 amino acids. V lost 4 bases to trimming and J lost 5 bases, with 14 bases between them. Germline V lookup: CDR1 MNHNS, CDR2 SASEGT. The CDR3 DNA reads TGTGCCAGCAGTGCCCGACGGGCGGGGACTGAAGCTTTCTTT. It yields the protein CASSARRAGTEAFF.

V and J are TRBV7-9 and TRBJ2-1; 13 nucleotides align to TRBD2. V lost 5 bases, J lost 0 bases, and 10 bases stayed unmatched. CDR1 and CDR2 (germline): SEHNR, FQNEAQ (reference sequence). CDR3 length: 19 amino acids. CDR3 DNA sequence: TGTGCCAGCAGCCATACTAGCGGGAGGGCCTTAAGCTCCTACAATGAGCAGTTCTTC. It translates to CASSHTSGRALSSYNEQFF.

This chain joins TRBV28 and TRBJ1-3; TRBD1 aligns across 9 bases. Looked up from germline, CDR1 is MDHEN and CDR2 is SYDVKM. The CDR3 spans 16 residues. Trimming cost V 1 base and J 2 bases; bases outside gene matches: 3. This CDR3 is CASSLYRTGAGNTIYF. Here the CDR3 DNA reads TGTGCCAGCAGTTTATATCGGACAGGGGCTGGAAACACCATATATTTT.

J is TRBJ2-2 and V is TRBV28, with 13 bases matching TRBD2. After removal of 4 bases from V and 7 bases from J, the junction contained 6 bases not matched to a gene. Germline CDR1 reads MDHEN; CDR2 reads SYDVKM. The CDR3 consists of 16 residues. In DNA form, the CDR3 reads TGTGCCAGCAGTTGGGGACTAGCGGGAAAGAACGGGGAGCTGTTTTTT. Translation gives CASSWGLAGKNGELFF.

This chain connects TRBV10-3 to TRBJ2-1; D assignment may be TRBD1 or TRBD2 (5 bases each). The germline gives CDR1 ENHRY, CDR2 SYGVKD. V gave up 3 bases and J gave up 8 bases, with 11 bases separating them. This CDR3 comprises 13 residues. The CDR3 sequence is CAISDTGADEQFF. CDR3 nucleotide sequence: TGTGCCATCAGTGACACCGGGGCCGATGAGCAGTTCTTC.

V usage is TRBV4-1 and J usage is TRBJ1-2; a possible D gene is TRBD1 (6 bases). Germline CDR1 reads MGHRA; CDR2 reads YSYEKL. V shed 0 bases and J shed 2 bases, with 16 bases lying between them. This CDR3 is 17 amino acids long. Here the CDR3 DNA reads TGCGCCAGCAGCCAAGATGCCCCTCGGACAGAAAACTATGGCTACACCTTC. Translating gives CASSQDAPRTENYGYTF.

The chain employs TRBV6-5 and TRBJ2-5; D is possibly TRBD2 (5 bases). Germline CDR1 and CDR2: MNHEY and SVGAGI. The germline V and J ends were trimmed by 6 bases and 0 bases, with 11 bases remaining between them. This CDR3 has 14 residues. DNA for the CDR3: TGTGCCAGCAGCCCCTGGGAGTACCAAGAGACCCAGTACTTC. It encodes CASSPWEYQETQYF.

The rearrangement joins TRBV9 to TRBJ2-7, with 9 bases that match TRBD1. Germline CDR1 reads SGDLS; CDR2 reads YYNGEE. This CDR3 contains 14 residues. With 3 bases clipped from V and 6 bases from J, the junction kept 7 bases outside the gene matches. CDR3 bases: TGTGCCAGCAGCGCCGCAGGGACAGGGCGCGAGCAGTACTTC. It specifies CASSAAGTGREQYF.

This chain links TRBV29-1 with TRBJ2-1; the match to TRBD2 covers 7 bases. The germline gives CDR1 SQVTM, CDR2 ANQGSEA. There are 11 residues in the CDR3. V shed 7 bases, J shed 12 bases, and the junction held 9 bases outside the gene matches. The CDR3 is CSAYGGIGQFF. CDR3 nucleotide sequence: TGCAGCGCCTACGGGGGGATTGGGCAGTTCTTC.

The CDR3 sequence: CASSQERGQGAYEQYF. For the CDR3, the DNA is TGCGCCAGCAGCCAAGAGCGGGGGCAGGGGGCCTACGAGCAGTACTTC. The V and J genes are TRBV4-1 and TRBJ2-7; D might be TRBD1 or TRBD2, each matching 7 bases. The germline gives CDR1 MGHRA, CDR2 YSYEKL. The V end lost 0 bases, the J end lost 2 bases, and 14 bases lay between the germline ends. The CDR3 is 16 amino acids.

This sequence joins TRBV19 and TRBJ2-7, with 9 bases that match TRBD1. The germline CDR1 and CDR2 sequences are LNHDA and SQIVND (reference sequence). The V and J ends lost 5 bases and 3 bases, in that order; junction bases with no gene match: 8. CDR3 size: 15 residues. The CDR3 region is CASSSDGTGYYEQYF. The CDR3 DNA reads TGTGCCAGTAGTTCAGACGGGACAGGGTACTACGAGCAGTACTTC.

The chain is built from TRBV19 and TRBJ2-5, with TRBD1 identical over 8 bases. This CDR3 region has 15 residues. Germline trimming cut 5 bases from V and 5 bases from J; bases unmatched to any gene: 10. Germline values: CDR1 LNHDA, CDR2 SQIVND (reference sequence). CDR3 amino acids: CASSLQDRVQETQYF. The CDR3 nucleotides read TGTGCCAGTAGTTTGCAGGACAGGGTACAGGAGACCCAGTACTTC.

The chain employs TRBV29-1 and TRBJ2-1; 12 bases are a match to TRBD2. The CDR3 is 15 residues long. Germline trimming cut 6 bases from V and 8 bases from J; bases unmatched to any gene: 11. Germline CDR1 and CDR2: SQVTM and ANQGSEA. CDR3 nucleotide sequence: TGCAGCGTCTCTAGGACTAGCGGGAAATTTGATGAGCAGTTCTTC. Its protein is CSVSRTSGKFDEQFF.

The chain has TRBV7-2 and TRBJ2-7, with 12 bases fitting TRBD2. This CDR3 contains 19 residues. In germline, CDR1 is SGHTA, CDR2 FQGNSA. With V trimmed by 2 bases and J by 4 bases, 15 bases remained unmatched. Here the CDR3 reads CASSLPLGGLAGGPYEQYF. CDR3 coding DNA: TGTGCCAGCAGCTTACCCCTGGGTGGGCTAGCGGGAGGGCCTTACGAGCAGTACTTC.

The chain couples TRBV2 to TRBJ1-1; 7 bases match TRBD1. Trimming at V came to 6 bases and at J to 4 bases, leaving 11 bases not matched to a gene. Germline CDR1 is SNHLY and CDR2 is FYNNEI. The CDR3 length is 15 residues. The CDR3 sequence is CASRETGNGGTEAFF. CDR3 nucleotide sequence: TGTGCCAGCAGAGAGACAGGGAATGGGGGCACTGAAGCTTTCTTT.

The V gene is TRBV11-2, the J gene TRBJ1-5; no clear D. The germline V gene has CDR1 SGHAT and CDR2 FQNNGV. The CDR3 contains 15 residues. Trimming cost V 3 bases and J 4 bases, with 13 bases left between them. The CDR3 region is CASSFFSGGNQPQHF. The DNA for the CDR3 is TGTGCCAGCAGCTTCTTCTCCGGTGGAAATCAGCCCCAGCATTTT.

The genes are TRBV4-1 and TRBJ2-7; maybe TRBD1 (6 bases). The CDR3 runs to 15 residues. With 1 base removed from V and 1 base from J, the gap between germline ends came to 11 bases. The germline CDR1 and CDR2 sequences are MGHRA and YSYEKL. CDR3 loop: CASSQGTRGSYEQYF. Here the CDR3 DNA reads TGCGCCAGCAGCCAAGGGACGAGGGGGTCCTACGAGCAGTACTTC.

This clone was recorded only once. The chain joins TRBV11-2 to TRBJ2-5; TRBD1 or TRBD2 may be the D gene (5 bases each). Germline V gene sequence: CDR1 SGHAT, CDR2 FQNNGV. The CDR3 has 14 amino acids. V lost 10 bases, J lost 2 bases, and 17 bases lay in between. CDR3 in amino acids: CATLGRDGQETQYF. In nucleotides, the CDR3 is TGTGCCACCCTAGGCCGGGACGGGCAAGAGACCCAGTACTTC.

The chain joins TRBV5-6 to TRBJ2-1; D uncertain. CDR3 length equals 17 residues. Looked up from germline, CDR1 is SGHDT and CDR2 is YYEEEE. V lost 0 bases to trimming and J lost 4 bases, with 17 bases between them. The CDR3: CASSLGQVSRAYNEQFF. CDR3 sequence (DNA): TGTGCCAGCAGCTTGGGGCAGGTCTCACGGGCTTACAATGAGCAGTTCTTC.

The chain couples TRBV30 to TRBJ2-2; the D gene could be TRBD1 or TRBD2 (5 bases each). The CDR3 covers 17 residues. Per the germline V gene, CDR1 is GTSNPN and CDR2 is SVGIG (reference sequence). The V end lost 3 bases, the J end lost 4 bases, and 21 bases lay between the germline ends. The CDR3 here is CAWSTDRGAATTGELFF. The CDR3 nucleotides read TGTGCCTGGAGCACCGATCGAGGGGCCGCGACCACCGGGGAGCTGTTTTTT.

Remarks on this clone: The identical CDR3 is also encoded by other nucleotide sequences in the sample. The gene calls are TRBV28 and TRBJ1-5; the match to TRBD1 covers 7 bases. Losses at the gene ends were 2 bases for V and 0 bases for J; bases not matched to a gene: 1. This CDR3 spans 15 amino acids. Germline V gene lookup returns CDR1 MDHEN and CDR2 SYDVKM. This CDR3 is CASSLGTDSNQPQHF. Here the CDR3 DNA reads TGTGCCAGCAGTTTAGGGACAGATAGCAATCAGCCCCAGCATTTT.

Only one count was recorded for this clone. The V and J genes are TRBV13 and TRBJ2-7; D may correspond to TRBD1 or TRBD2 (6 bases each). The length of the CDR3 is 16 residues. Per the germline V gene, CDR1 is PRHDT and CDR2 is FYEKMQ (reference sequence). Trimming took 0 bases from V and 0 from J, leaving 12 bases between them. For the CDR3, the DNA is TGTGCCAGCAGCTTAGGTGGGGGGCGAAACTCCTACGAGCAGTACTTC. Translating gives CASSLGGGRNSYEQYF.